A single sample gave rise to the 13 T cell receptor beta chains below, sequenced in a study of blood T cell repertoires in COVID-19. This table comes from immunoSEQ multiplex PCR, and its TCRdb copy is limited to in-frame clones, with some not included. The sample includes 87,000 or so clones, about 86% of them seen just once. Input material: peripheral blood. The receptors stem from an elderly woman in a cohort sampled during active or convalescent COVID-19.

The J gene is TRBJ1-3, the V gene TRBV7-9; a possible D gene is TRBD1 (6 bases). The CDR3 runs to 16 residues. Germline V gene data show CDR1 as SEHNR and CDR2 as FQNEAQ (reference sequence). V lost 5 bases, J lost 0 bases, and 14 bases lay in between. CDR3: CASSPPGALSGNTIYF. In DNA form, the CDR3 reads TGTGCCAGCAGCCCCCCAGGGGCGCTCTCTGGAAACACCATATATTTT. Variable domain in full (rest from reference TRBV7-9 and TRBJ1-3): DTGVSQNPRHKITKRGQNVTFRCDPISEHNRLYWYRQTLGQGPEFLTYFQNEAQLEKSRLLSDRFSAERPKGSFSTLEIQRTEQGDSAMYLCASSPPGALSGNTIYFGEGSWLTVV.

This rearrangement joins TRBV7-9 to TRBJ2-4; no firm D call. The CDR3 spans 16 residues. Looked up from germline, CDR1 is SEHNR and CDR2 is FQNEAQ (reference sequence). V lost 7 bases and J lost 2, with 18 bases in between. CDR3 DNA sequence: TGTGCCAGCACCTCAGATCTAGTAGTAACCAAAAACATTCAGTACTTC. Translating gives CASTSDLVVTKNIQYF.

The chain couples TRBV19 to TRBJ2-1; 8 bases match TRBD2. CDR1 is LNHDA, CDR2 SQIVND, per germline (reference sequence). J gave up 8 bases and V 6 bases, and 12 bases lay outside the gene matches. The CDR3 runs 15 residues. CDR3 sequence reads: CASSDARREGDEQFF. The CDR3 DNA reads as TGTGCCAGTAGCGACGCACGACGGGAGGGGGATGAGCAGTTCTTC.

As regards this clone: Mismatch with germline at one junction end may stem from a read error. The chain employs TRBV4-1 and TRBJ2-1, with 9 bases identical to TRBD1. This CDR3 spans 14 amino acids. From germline, CDR1 is MGHRA and CDR2 YSYEKL. This CDR3 reads CASSQGDRVSGRVF. In DNA, the CDR3 is TGCGCCAGCAGCCAGGGGGACAGGGTTTCAGGTAGGGTCTTC.

V usage is TRBV7-9 and J usage is TRBJ2-1, with 8 bases matching TRBD2. The CDR3 has 14 amino acids. Germline CDR1 reads SEHNR; CDR2 reads FQNEAQ (reference sequence). V dropped 5 bases and J dropped 8; count of bases not matched to a gene: 8. This chain's CDR3 is CASSPRSGRYEQFF. The CDR3 DNA follows: TGTGCCAGCAGCCCGCGAAGCGGGAGATATGAGCAGTTCTTC.

V and J are TRBV10-3 and TRBJ1-1, with D perhaps matching TRBD1 (6 bases). From germline, CDR1 is ENHRY and CDR2 SYGVKD. V lost 5 bases, J lost 2 bases, and 9 bases lay in between. The CDR3 is 13 residues long. The CDR3 spells CAISLGGNTEAFF. The CDR3 coding sequence is TGTGCCATCAGTTTAGGGGGAAACACTGAAGCTTTCTTT.

A single count supports this clone. The chain recombines TRBV5-6 with TRBJ1-6; TRBD1 aligns across 7 bases. This CDR3 is built from 13 residues. J lost 8 bases, V lost 4 bases, and 3 bases had no gene match. Germline CDR1 is SGHDT and CDR2 is YYEEEE. Written as DNA, the CDR3 is TGTGCCAGCAGCCGTGACAGGGATTCACCCCTCCACTTT. Translation gives CASSRDRDSPLHF. Combining the CDR3 with reference TRBV5-6 and TRBJ1-6 gives the whole variable domain DAGVTQSPTHLIKTRGQQVTLRCSPKSGHDTVSWYQQALGQGPQFIFQYYEEEERQRGNFPDRFSGHQFPNYSSELNVNALLLGDSALYLCASSRDRDSPLHFGNGTRLTVT.

This sequence joins TRBV30 and TRBJ2-1; a possible D gene is TRBD2 (5 bases). The CDR3 spans 12 residues. Trimming removed 0 bases at V and 10 bases at J, with 10 bases between. Germline V lookup: CDR1 GTSNPN, CDR2 SVGIG (reference sequence). The DNA for the CDR3 is TGTGCCTGGAGTGTAGGGAGACAAGAGCAGTTCTTC. Amino acid sequence: CAWSVGRQEQFF. Full variable domain (rest looked up from reference TRBV30 and TRBJ2-1): SQTIHQWPATLVQPVGSPLSLECTVEGTSNPNLYWYRQAAGRGLQLLFYSVGIGQISSEVPQNLSASRPQDRQFILSSKKLLLSDSGFYLCAWSVGRQEQFFGPGTRLTVL.

J is TRBJ2-4 and V is TRBV6-5; TRBD2 matches 7 bases. The ends lost 6 bases at V and 6 bases at J; junction bases unmatched: 8. The CDR3 is made up of 14 amino acids. Germline assignment: CDR1 MNHEY and CDR2 SVGAGI. The chain's CDR3 is CASRLGGMGNIQYF. The CDR3 DNA is TGTGCCAGCAGATTGGGGGGGATGGGAAACATTCAGTACTTC.

This chain links TRBV5-6 with TRBJ2-3, with 10 bases lining up with TRBD2. Looked up from germline, CDR1 is SGHDT and CDR2 is YYEEEE. The CDR3 consists of 16 residues. After removal of 4 bases from V and 0 bases from J, the junction contained 5 bases not matched to a gene. CDR3 loop: CASSPGLAVSTDTQYF. The CDR3 region has the DNA TGTGCCAGCAGCCCTGGACTAGCGGTTAGCACAGATACGCAGTATTTT.

The rearrangement uses TRBV5-1 and TRBJ2-1, with 7 bases that match TRBD2. From germline, CDR1 is SGHRS and CDR2 YFSETQ. V lost 4 bases, J lost 0 bases, and 4 bases stayed unmatched. This CDR3 contains 15 residues. CDR3 region: CASSKAGSSYNEQFF. The CDR3 coding sequence is TGCGCCAGCAGCAAAGCGGGGAGCTCCTACAATGAGCAGTTCTTC.

The J gene is TRBJ1-5, the V gene TRBV7-2; a weak D match, TRBD1 (6 bases). The V gene lost 0 bases and the J gene lost 1 base, with 7 bases spanning the gap. The germline V gene has CDR1 SGHTA and CDR2 FQGNSA. The CDR3 covers 15 residues. The CDR3 protein is CASSLAGQSNQPQHF. The DNA of the CDR3 is TGTGCCAGCAGCTTAGCTGGACAGAGCAATCAGCCCCAGCATTTT. The full variable domain, with the rest looked up from reference TRBV7-2 and TRBJ1-5, is GAGVSQSPSNKVTEKGKDVELRCDPISGHTALYWYRQSLGQGLEFLIYFQGNSAPDKSGLPSDRFSAERTGGSVSTLTIQRTQQEDSAVYLCASSLAGQSNQPQHFGDGTRLSIL.

This chain's CDR3 is CASRGTAEQPQHF. The CDR3 DNA reads as TGTGCCAGCAGGGGGACAGCCGAGCAGCCCCAGCATTTT. The chain has TRBV28 and TRBJ1-5; 7 positions agree with TRBD1. V shed 6 bases and J 7 bases; nucleotides not matched to a gene: 6. Germline CDR1 reads MDHEN; CDR2 reads SYDVKM. The CDR3 covers 13 residues.